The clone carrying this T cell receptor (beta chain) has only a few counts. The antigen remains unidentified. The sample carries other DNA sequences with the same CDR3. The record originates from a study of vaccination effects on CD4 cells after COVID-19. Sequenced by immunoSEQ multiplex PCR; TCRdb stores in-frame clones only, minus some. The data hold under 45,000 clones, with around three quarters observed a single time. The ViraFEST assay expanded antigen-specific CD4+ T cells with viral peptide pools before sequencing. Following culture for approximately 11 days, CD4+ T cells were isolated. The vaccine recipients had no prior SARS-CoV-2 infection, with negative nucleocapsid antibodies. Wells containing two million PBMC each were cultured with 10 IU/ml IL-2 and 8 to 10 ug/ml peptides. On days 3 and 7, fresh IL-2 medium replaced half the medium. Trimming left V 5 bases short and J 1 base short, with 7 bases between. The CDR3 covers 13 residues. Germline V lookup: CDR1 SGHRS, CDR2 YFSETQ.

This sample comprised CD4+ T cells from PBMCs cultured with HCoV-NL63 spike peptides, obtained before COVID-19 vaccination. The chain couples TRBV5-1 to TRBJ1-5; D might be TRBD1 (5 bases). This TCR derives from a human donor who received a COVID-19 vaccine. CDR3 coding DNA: TGCGCCAGCAGGCGGGACAGCAATCAGCCCCAGCATTTT. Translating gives CASRRDSNQPQHF.